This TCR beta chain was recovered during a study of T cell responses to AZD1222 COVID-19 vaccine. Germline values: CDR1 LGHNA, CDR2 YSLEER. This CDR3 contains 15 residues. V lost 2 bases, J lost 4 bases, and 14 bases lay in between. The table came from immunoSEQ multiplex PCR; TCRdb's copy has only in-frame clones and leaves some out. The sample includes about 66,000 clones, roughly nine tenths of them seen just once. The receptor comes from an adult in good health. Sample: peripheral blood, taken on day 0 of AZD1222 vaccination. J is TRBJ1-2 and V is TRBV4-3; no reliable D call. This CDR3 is CASSQKTGISYGYTF. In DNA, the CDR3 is TGCGCCAGCAGCCAAAAGACGGGCATTAGCTATGGCTACACCTTC.